A selection of T cell receptor beta chains follows, all from one sample in a study of blood T cell repertoires in COVID-19. The table came from immunoSEQ multiplex PCR; TCRdb's copy has only in-frame clones and leaves some out. The table has about 74,000 clones, about 90% seen once. The sample comprised peripheral blood. These receptor sequences come from a woman between 45 and 65 years old in a cohort sampled during active COVID-19. CDR3s include the opening cysteine and the closing phenylalanine or tryptophan. A D gene is named only where the DNA matches it firmly. Rows give clone size only sometimes, using once, few, many, or a class for an expanded clone.

CDR3aa | CDR3nt | j_gene | abundance | v_gene | d_gene
CASSKSAGAPYNEQFF | TGTGCTAGCAGCAAAAGCGCGGGAGCGCCCTACAATGAGCAGTTCTTC | TRBJ2-1 | - | TRBV7-7 | TRBD2
CASSDSGSYGYTF | TGTGCCAGCAGTGATTCAGGGTCCTATGGCTACACCTTC | TRBJ1-2 | - | TRBV6-4 | -
CASSVRRVNEKLFF | TGTGCCAGTAGCGTGAGACGGGTTAATGAAAAACTGTTTTTT | TRBJ1-4 | once | TRBV19 | -
CASSEGGYEQYF | TGTGCCAGTAGTGAGGGAGGCTACGAGCAGTACTTC | TRBJ2-7 | - | TRBV19 | -
CASSSPKEGGYEQYF | TGTGCCAGCAGCTCTCCCAAAGAGGGGGGGTACGAGCAGTACTTC | TRBJ2-7 | once | TRBV11-1 | -
CSAPGGTDTQYF | TGCAGCGCCCCAGGGGGCACAGATACGCAGTATTTT | TRBJ2-3 | - | TRBV29-1 | -
CASSFSDGGYTF | TGTGCCAGCAGCTTTTCCGACGGAGGGTACACCTTC | TRBJ1-2 | - | TRBV5-6 | -
CASSYSFRSYEQYF | TGTGCCAGCAGTTACTCGTTTAGATCCTACGAGCAGTACTTC | TRBJ2-7 | - | TRBV6-5 | -
CASRGGLAGGMNTGELFF | TGTGCCAGCAGGGGGGGACTAGCGGGAGGGATGAACACCGGGGAGCTGTTTTTT | TRBJ2-2 | - | TRBV27 | TRBD2
CASSLETGYSPLHF | TGTGCCAGCAGCTTGGAGACAGGGTATTCACCCCTCCACTTT | TRBJ1-6 | few | TRBV7-8 | TRBD1
CASQTGDHNQPQHF | TGTGCCAGTCAGACAGGGGATCACAATCAGCCCCAGCATTTT | TRBJ1-5 | - | TRBV28 | TRBD1
CASSLGEGLHYGYTF | TGTGCCAGCTCCCTTGGGGAGGGGCTCCACTATGGCTACACCTTC | TRBJ1-2 | once | TRBV18 | -
CASSFELAGSGTQYF | TGTGCCAGCAGCTTTGAACTAGCCGGTAGTGGGACCCAGTACTTC | TRBJ2-5 | - | TRBV7-3 | -
CASSVATGRVNYGYTF | TGTGCCAGCAGCGTAGCTACGGGAAGGGTTAACTATGGCTACACCTTC | TRBJ1-2 | once | TRBV9 | -
CASSLQASNQPQHF | TGTGCCAGCAGTTTACAGGCTAGCAATCAGCCCCAGCATTTT | TRBJ1-5 | few | TRBV28 | -
CASSLGQGYTF | TGTGCCAGCAGTTTAGGGCAGGGCTACACCTTC | TRBJ1-2 | once | TRBV28 | -
CASSFGGRNTEAFF | TGTGCCAGCAGCTTTGGGGGGAGGAACACTGAAGCTTTCTTT | TRBJ1-1 | - | TRBV7-8 | -
CASSDPRGGSSGELFF | TGCGCCAGCAGTGACCCCCGGGGCGGGAGCTCCGGGGAGCTGTTTTTT | TRBJ2-2 | - | TRBV10-1 | TRBD2
CASSLGRLDVKNIQYF | TGCGCCAGCAGCTTGGGGCGTCTAGATGTCAAAAACATTCAGTACTTC | TRBJ2-4 | few | TRBV5-1 | -
CASSLEWQGPNNEQFF | TGTGCCAGCAGCTTAGAGTGGCAGGGGCCAAACAATGAGCAGTTCTTC | TRBJ2-1 | - | TRBV13 | -
CASSSLAGAYEQYF | TGTGCCAGCAGCTCATTAGCGGGGGCCTACGAGCAGTACTTC | TRBJ2-7 | - | TRBV7-9 | TRBD2
CSVDIGHYTEAFF | TGCAGCGTTGACATAGGACATTACACTGAAGCTTTCTTT | TRBJ1-1 | - | TRBV29-1 | -
CATSRPGRGASYEQYF | TGTGCCACCAGCAGACCCGGACGGGGAGCCTCCTACGAGCAGTACTTC | TRBJ2-7 | - | TRBV15 | -
CASSNRGGGNTEAFF | TGTGCCAGCAGTAACAGGGGAGGCGGAAACACTGAAGCTTTCTTT | TRBJ1-1 | - | TRBV2 | TRBD1
CASSQEGGAPAYNEQFF | TGTGCCAGCAGCCAAGAGGGGGGGGCCCCGGCCTACAATGAGCAGTTCTTC | TRBJ2-1 | - | TRBV4-2 | -
CASSLQESYEQYF | TGTGCCAGCAGCTTACAGGAGTCCTACGAGCAGTACTTC | TRBJ2-7 | - | TRBV5-4 | -
CASSIYGRAQHF | TGTGCCAGCAGTATTTACGGGAGGGCCCAGCATTTT | TRBJ1-5 | few | TRBV12-3/TRBV12-4 | -
CATSAGVGAPYEQYF | TGTGCCACCAGTGCAGGTGTGGGAGCTCCCTACGAGCAGTACTTC | TRBJ2-7 | - | TRBV24-1 | -